The T cell receptor (beta chain) under discussion was sequenced for a study of siplizumab effects on memory and regulatory T cells. Study observations and caveats: Alloreactive clones mapping to unstimulated subsets formed only a minor fraction.

About this clone: The antigen is not known.

Generated by immunoSEQ multiplex PCR, the TCRdb table keeps only in-frame clones and is missing some. The repertoire consists of approximately 100,000 clones, with 92% occurring once and the leading ten covering less than 0.85%. Per germline, CDR1 SGDLS and CDR2 YYNGEE. The CDR3 consists of 18 residues. Trimming removed 0 bases from V and 1 base from J, with 19 bases in between. V and J are TRBV9 and TRBJ1-2; D remains ambiguous. Input material: Tregs sorted from blood. The TCR originated in a human donor in good health. CDR3 sequence (DNA): TGTGCCAGCAGCGTAGGACCAAAGCCCCTCACACTTAACTATGGCTACACCTTC. It is translated as CASSVGPKPLTLNYGYTF.